This T cell receptor beta chain is drawn from a study of T-cell memory formation after mild COVID-19. Comments on this clonotype: Its matching antigen is unknown.

This CDR3 contains 13 residues. Per the germline V gene, CDR1 is DFQATT and CDR2 is SNEGSKA (reference sequence). The V gene lost 6 bases and the J gene lost 2 bases, with 13 bases spanning the gap. TCRdb re-analysed the 5' RACE reads in MiXCR, keeping a single row per CDR3 protein. The table has 400,000 to 500,000 distinct CDR3 sequences, 24% seen once. Findings and caveats of the study: Of the contracting clones, CD4+ ones lay mainly in CM and EM, and CD8+ ones in EMRA.

The sample consisted of PBMCs or a T cell subset sorted from them (not recorded which). The chain employs TRBV20-1 and TRBJ1-1; the D gene is possibly TRBD1 (5 bases). The TCR was taken from an adult woman who had mild COVID-19 (a few samples of this study predate the infection). Cell type and time point are not known. The chain's CDR3 is CSAATGGNTEAFF. Written as DNA, the CDR3 is TGCAGTGCAGCGACGGGGGGAAACACTGAAGCTTTCTTT.